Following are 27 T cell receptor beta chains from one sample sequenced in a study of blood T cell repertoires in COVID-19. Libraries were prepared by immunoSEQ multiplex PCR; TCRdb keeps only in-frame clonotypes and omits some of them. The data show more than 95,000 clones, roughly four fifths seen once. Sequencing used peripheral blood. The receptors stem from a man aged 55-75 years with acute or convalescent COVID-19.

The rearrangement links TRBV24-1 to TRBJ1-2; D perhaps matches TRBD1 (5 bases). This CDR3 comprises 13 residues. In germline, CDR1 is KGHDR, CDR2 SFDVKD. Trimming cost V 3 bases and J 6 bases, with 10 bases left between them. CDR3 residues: CATSDQGWNGYTF. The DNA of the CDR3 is TGTGCCACCAGTGATCAGGGTTGGAATGGCTACACCTTC.

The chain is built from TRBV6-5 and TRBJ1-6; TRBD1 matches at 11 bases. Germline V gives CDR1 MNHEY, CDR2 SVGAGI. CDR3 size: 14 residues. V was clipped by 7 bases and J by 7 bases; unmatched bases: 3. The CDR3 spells CASTRDRGNSPLHF. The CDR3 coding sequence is TGTGCCAGCACTCGGGACAGGGGGAATTCACCCCTCCACTTT.

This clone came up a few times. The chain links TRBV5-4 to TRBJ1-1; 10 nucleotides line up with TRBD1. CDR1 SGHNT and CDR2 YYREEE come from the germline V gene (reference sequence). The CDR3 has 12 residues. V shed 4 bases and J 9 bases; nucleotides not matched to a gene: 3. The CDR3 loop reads CASSHDRGQAFF. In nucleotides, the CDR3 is TGTGCCAGCAGCCATGACAGGGGGCAAGCTTTCTTT.

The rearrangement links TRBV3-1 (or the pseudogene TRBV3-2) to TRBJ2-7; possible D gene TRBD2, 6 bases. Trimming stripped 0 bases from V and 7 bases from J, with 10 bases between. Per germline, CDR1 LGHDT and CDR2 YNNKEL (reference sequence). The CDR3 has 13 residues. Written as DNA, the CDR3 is TGTGCCAGCAGCCAAGAATTGGCGGGGGAGCAGTACGTC. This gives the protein CASSQELAGEQYV.

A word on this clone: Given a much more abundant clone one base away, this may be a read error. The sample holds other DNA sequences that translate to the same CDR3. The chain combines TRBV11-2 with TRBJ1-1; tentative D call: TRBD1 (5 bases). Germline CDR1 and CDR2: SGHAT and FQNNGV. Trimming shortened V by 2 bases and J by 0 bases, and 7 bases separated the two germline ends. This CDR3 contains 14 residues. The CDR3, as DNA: TGTGCCAGCAGCTTAAACAGGTTGAACACTGAAGCTTTCTTT. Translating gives CASSLNRLNTEAFF. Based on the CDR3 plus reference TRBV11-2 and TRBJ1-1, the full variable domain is EAGVAQSPRYKIIEKRQSVAFWCNPISGHATLYWYQQILGQGPKLLIQFQNNGVVDDSQLPKDRFSAERLKGVDSTLKIQPAKLEDSAVYLCASSLNRLNTEAFFGQGTRLTVV.

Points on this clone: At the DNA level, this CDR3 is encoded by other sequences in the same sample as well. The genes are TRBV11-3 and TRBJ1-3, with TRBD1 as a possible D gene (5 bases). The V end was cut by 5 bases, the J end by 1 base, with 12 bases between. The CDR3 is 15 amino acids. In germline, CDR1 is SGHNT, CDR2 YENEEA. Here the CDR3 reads CASSLRGASGNTIYF. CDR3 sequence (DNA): TGTGCCAGCAGCCTGCGTGGGGCTTCTGGAAACACCATATATTTT.

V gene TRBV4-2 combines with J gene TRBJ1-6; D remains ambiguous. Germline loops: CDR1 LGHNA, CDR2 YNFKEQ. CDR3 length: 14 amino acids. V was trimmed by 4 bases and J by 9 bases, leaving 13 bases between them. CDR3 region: CASSPTQKGSPLHF. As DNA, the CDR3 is TGTGCCAGCAGCCCGACTCAAAAAGGTTCACCCCTCCACTTT.

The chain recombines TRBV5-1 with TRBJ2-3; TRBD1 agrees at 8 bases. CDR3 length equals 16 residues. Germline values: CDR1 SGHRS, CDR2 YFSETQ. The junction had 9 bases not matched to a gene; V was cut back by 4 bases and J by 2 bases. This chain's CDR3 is CASSPGTGGFTDTQYF. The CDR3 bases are TGCGCCAGCAGCCCTGGGACAGGCGGTTTCACAGATACGCAGTATTTT.

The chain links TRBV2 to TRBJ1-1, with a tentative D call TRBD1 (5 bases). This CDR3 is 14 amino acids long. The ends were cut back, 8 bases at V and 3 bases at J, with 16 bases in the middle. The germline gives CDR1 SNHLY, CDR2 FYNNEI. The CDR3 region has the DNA TGTGCCAGCCAACTACGACAGAGTTACACTGAAGCTTTCTTT. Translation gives CASQLRQSYTEAFF.

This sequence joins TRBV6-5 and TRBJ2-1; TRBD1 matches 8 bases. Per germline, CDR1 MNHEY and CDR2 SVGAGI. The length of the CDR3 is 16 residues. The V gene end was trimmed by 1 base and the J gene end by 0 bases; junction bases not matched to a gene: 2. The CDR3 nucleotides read TGTGCCAGCAGTTACTTCAGGGGGCGCTCCTACAATGAGCAGTTCTTC. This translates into CASSYFRGRSYNEQFF.

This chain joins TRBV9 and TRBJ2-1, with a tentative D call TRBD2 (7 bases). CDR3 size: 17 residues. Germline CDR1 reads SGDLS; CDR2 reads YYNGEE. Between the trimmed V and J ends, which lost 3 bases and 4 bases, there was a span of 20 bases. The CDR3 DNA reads TGTGCCAGCAGCGCACTCTCGCGCGGGGGCCTTTACAATGAGCAGTTCTTC. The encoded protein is CASSALSRGGLYNEQFF. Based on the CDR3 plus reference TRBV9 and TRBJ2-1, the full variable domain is DSGVTQTPKHLITATGQRVTLRCSPRSGDLSVYWYQQSLDQGLQFLIQYYNGEERAKGNILERFSAQQFPDLHSELNLSSLELGDSALYFCASSALSRGGLYNEQFFGPGTRLTVL.

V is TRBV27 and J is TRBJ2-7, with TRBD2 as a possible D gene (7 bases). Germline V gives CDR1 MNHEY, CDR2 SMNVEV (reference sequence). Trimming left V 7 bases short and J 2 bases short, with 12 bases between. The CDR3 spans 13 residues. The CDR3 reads CASKGGAPYEQYF. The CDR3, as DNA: TGTGCCAGCAAGGGGGGGGCCCCCTACGAGCAGTACTTC.

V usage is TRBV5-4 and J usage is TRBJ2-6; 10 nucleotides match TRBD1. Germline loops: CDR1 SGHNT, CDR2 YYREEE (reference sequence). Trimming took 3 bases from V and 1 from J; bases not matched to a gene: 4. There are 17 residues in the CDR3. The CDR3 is CASSSGQGGSGANVLTF. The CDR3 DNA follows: TGTGCCAGCAGCTCCGGACAGGGGGGATCTGGGGCCAACGTCCTGACTTTC.

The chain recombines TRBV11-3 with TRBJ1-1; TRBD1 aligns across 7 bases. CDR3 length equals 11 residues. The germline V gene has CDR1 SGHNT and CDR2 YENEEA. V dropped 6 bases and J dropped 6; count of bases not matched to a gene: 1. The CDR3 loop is CASRQGAEAFF. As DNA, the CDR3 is TGTGCCAGCAGGCAGGGGGCTGAAGCTTTCTTT.

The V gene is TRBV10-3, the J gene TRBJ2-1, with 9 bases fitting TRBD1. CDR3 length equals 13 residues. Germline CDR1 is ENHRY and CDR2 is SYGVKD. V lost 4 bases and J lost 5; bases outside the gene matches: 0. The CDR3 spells CAISGDRDNEQFF. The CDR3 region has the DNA TGTGCCATCAGTGGGGACAGGGACAATGAGCAGTTCTTC.

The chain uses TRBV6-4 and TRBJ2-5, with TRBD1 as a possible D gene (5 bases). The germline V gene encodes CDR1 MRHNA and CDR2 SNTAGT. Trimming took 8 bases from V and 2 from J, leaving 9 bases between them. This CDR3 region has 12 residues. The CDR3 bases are TGTGCCAGCTGCCGACAGCAAGAGACCCAGTACTTC. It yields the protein CASCRQQETQYF.

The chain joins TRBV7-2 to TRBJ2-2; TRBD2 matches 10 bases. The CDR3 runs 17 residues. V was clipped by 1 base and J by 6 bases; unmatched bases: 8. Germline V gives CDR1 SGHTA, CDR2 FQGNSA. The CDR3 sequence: CASSLDASGGAPGELFF. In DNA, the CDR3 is TGTGCCAGCAGCTTAGATGCGAGCGGGGGGGCCCCCGGGGAGCTGTTTTTT.

CDR3 sequence reads: CASSNSPQRGYNEQFF. In DNA form, the CDR3 reads TGTGCCAGCAGTAATTCCCCCCAGCGGGGGTACAATGAGCAGTTCTTC. The chain is built from TRBV5-8 and TRBJ2-1; TRBD2 aligns across 8 bases. V lost 5 bases, J lost 4 bases, and 11 bases stayed unmatched. CDR1 and CDR2 (germline): SGHTS, YDEGEE. CDR3 size: 16 residues.

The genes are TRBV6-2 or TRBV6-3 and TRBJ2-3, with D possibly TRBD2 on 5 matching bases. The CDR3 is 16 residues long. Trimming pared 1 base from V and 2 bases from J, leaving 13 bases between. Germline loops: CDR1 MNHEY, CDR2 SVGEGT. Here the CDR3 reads CASSYLSGLYTDTQYF. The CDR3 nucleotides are TGTGCCAGCAGTTACTTGAGCGGTTTATACACAGATACGCAGTATTTT.

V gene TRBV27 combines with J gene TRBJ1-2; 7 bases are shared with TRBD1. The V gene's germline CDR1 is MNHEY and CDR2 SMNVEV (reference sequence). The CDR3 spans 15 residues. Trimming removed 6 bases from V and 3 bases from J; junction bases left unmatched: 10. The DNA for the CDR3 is TGTGCCAGCAGAAGACAGGGTGCGAATGACTATGGCTACACCTTC. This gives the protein CASRRQGANDYGYTF.

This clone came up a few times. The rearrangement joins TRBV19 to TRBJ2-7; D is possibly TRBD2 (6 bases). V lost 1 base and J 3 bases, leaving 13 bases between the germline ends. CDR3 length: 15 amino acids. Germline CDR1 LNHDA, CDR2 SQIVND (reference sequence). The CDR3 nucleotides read TGTGCCAGTAGTATAGTAGGCGCGGGGATCTACGAGCAGTACTTC. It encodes CASSIVGAGIYEQYF.

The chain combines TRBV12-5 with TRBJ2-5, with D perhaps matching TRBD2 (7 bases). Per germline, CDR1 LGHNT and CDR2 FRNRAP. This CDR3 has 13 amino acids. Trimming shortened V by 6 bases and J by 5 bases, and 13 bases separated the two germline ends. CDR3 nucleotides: TGTGCTAGTGGGAGGGGGAGGGTGGAGACCCAGTACTTC. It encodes CASGRGRVETQYF.

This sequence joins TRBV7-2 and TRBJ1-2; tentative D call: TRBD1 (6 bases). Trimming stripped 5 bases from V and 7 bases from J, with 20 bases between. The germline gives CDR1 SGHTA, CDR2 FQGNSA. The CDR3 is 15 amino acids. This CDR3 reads CASSPGQRTPGGYTF. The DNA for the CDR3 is TGTGCCAGCAGCCCCGGACAGAGAACGCCTGGTGGCTACACCTTC.

Here the CDR3 reads CASRSRDTAGNTIYF. The CDR3 DNA reads as TGTGCCAGCAGATCACGGGACACGGCAGGAAACACCATATATTTT. V is TRBV6-5 and J is TRBJ1-3; D is perhaps TRBD1 (6 bases). Germline V gene sequence: CDR1 MNHEY, CDR2 SVGAGI. Trimming pared 6 bases from V and 4 bases from J, leaving 16 bases between. This CDR3 contains 15 residues.

CDR3: CATSDSSSGRTEQFF. The CDR3 nucleotides read TGTGCCACCAGTGACTCCTCTAGCGGGAGGACCGAGCAGTTCTTC. The rearrangement joins TRBV24-1 to TRBJ2-1; TRBD2 matches at 11 bases. The CDR3 extends over 15 amino acids. Per germline, CDR1 KGHDR and CDR2 SFDVKD. V was clipped by 4 bases and J by 10 bases; unmatched bases: 8.

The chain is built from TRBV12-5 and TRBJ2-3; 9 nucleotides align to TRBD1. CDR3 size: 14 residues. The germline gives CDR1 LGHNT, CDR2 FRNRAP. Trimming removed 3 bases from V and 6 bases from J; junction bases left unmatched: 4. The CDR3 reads CASGFGQGRDTQYF. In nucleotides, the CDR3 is TGTGCTAGTGGTTTTGGACAGGGGAGGGATACGCAGTATTTT.

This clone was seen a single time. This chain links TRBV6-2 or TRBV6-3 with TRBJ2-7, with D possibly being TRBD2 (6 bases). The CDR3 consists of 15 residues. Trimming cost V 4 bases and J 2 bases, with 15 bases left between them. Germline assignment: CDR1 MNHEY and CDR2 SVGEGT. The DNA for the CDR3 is TGTGCCAGCAGTTTTACTCCCCCGGGAGCCTACGAGCAGTACGTC. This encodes CASSFTPPGAYEQYV.